This TCR beta chain came from a study of cytomegalovirus exposure and HLA in healthy donors. The germline V gene encodes CDR1 SGHRS and CDR2 YFSETQ. The CDR3 is 14 amino acids. Trimming at V came to 6 bases and at J to 3 bases, leaving 3 bases not matched to a gene. PCR used 60 Vbeta primers and 13 Jbeta primers. This table comes from immunoSEQ multiplex PCR, and its TCRdb copy is limited to in-frame clones, with some not included. The data hold about 150,000 clones, with around three quarters observed a single time. As concerns this clone: Its antigen is as yet unknown.

Study observations and caveats: The study flagged around 150 TCR beta chains as cytomegalovirus-associated. CMV serostatus was the only recorded immune exposure for donors.

The chain recombines TRBV5-1 with TRBJ2-1; TRBD2 agrees at 10 bases. Specimen: PBMCs. The sequence derives from a man in his forties in good health and CMV-seropositive. The CDR3 DNA reads as TGCGCCAGCACCTTAGCGGGGGGCTACAATGAGCAGTTCTTC. As protein: CASTLAGGYNEQFF.